This TCR beta chain was sequenced for a study of regulatory T cells in long-lasting Graves disease. About the research overall: Newly diagnosed Graves' patients had taken antithyroid drugs under 3 months. The study's findings and limits: Newly diagnosed Graves' patients had higher TCR diversity than persistent ones.

For TCR beta, libraries came from iRepertoire HTBI primers and Arm-PCR of CDR3 regions. TCRdb passed the multiplex PCR reads through MiXCR, listing each CDR3 protein once. This repertoire shows hundreds of thousands of distinct CDR3 sequences, about a sixth found once; its top ten account for 20% to 25%. At least ten counts were recorded for this clonotype. Its target is unknown. Germline assignment: CDR1 MNHEY and CDR2 SMNVEV (reference sequence). The V gene lost 5 bases and the J gene lost 0 bases, with 13 bases spanning the gap. This CDR3 contains 15 residues. Time point defined: newly diagnosed GD, antithyroid drugs for less than 3 months. TCR sequences were obtained from RNA taken from PBMCs. Recruitment took place at an endocrinology department in Xi'an, China.

This clonotype was obtained from a female donor with Graves disease. The chain links TRBV27 to TRBJ1-1, with D uncertain. This material consisted of peripheral blood mononuclear cells (PBMCs), taken at new diagnosis, from a patient treated with antithyroid drugs. CDR3 sequence (DNA): TGTGCCAGCAGTCCTTCCGTCCCGTTGAACACTGAAGCTTTCTTT. Translating it yields CASSPSVPLNTEAFF.